Below are 22 T cell receptor beta chains sequenced from a single sample in a study of control samples from healthy donors and cancer patients. Clones were read by immunoSEQ multiplex PCR, and TCRdb kept only the in-frame ones, dropping some. The table includes 150,000 to 200,000 clones, around 88% detected once. The specimen sequenced was blood. These receptors came from a young man in good health.

This clone was detected only once. This sequence joins TRBV7-8 and TRBJ2-5; a weak D match, TRBD2 (6 bases). The CDR3 contains 15 residues. The V gene's germline CDR1 is SGHVS and CDR2 FQNEAQ. V was clipped by 6 bases and J by 1 base, with 15 bases between them. CDR3 DNA sequence: TGTGCCAGCAGGCTCCGGGTAGCGGCCCAAGAGACCCAGTACTTC. This sequence encodes CASRLRVAAQETQYF. The entire variable domain, with the rest obtained from reference TRBV7-8 and TRBJ2-5, is as follows: GAGVSQSPRYKVAKRGQDVALRCDPISGHVSLFWYQQALGQGPEFLTYFQNEAQLDKSGLPSDRFFAERPEGSVSTLKIQRTQQEDSAVYLCASRLRVAAQETQYFGPGTRLLVL.

The chain employs TRBV11-2 and TRBJ1-1; perhaps TRBD1 as D (5 bases). Germline assignment: CDR1 SGHAT and CDR2 FQNNGV. With 3 bases removed from V and 1 base from J, the gap between germline ends came to 9 bases. This CDR3 comprises 14 residues. The chain's CDR3 is CASSFGGTNTEAFF. The CDR3 DNA sequence: TGTGCCAGCAGCTTCGGGGGTACGAACACTGAAGCTTTCTTT.

This clone was picked up a small number of times. The chain links TRBV28 to TRBJ2-4; 7 bases map to TRBD1. J gave up 3 bases and V 5 bases, and 13 bases lay outside the gene matches. The CDR3 runs to 17 residues. CDR1 is MDHEN, CDR2 SYDVKM, per germline. As DNA, the CDR3 is TGTGCCAGCAGTCCTTCTGGACAGGTTGGGGGCAAAAACATTCAGTACTTC. Its translation: CASSPSGQVGGKNIQYF.

The rearrangement uses TRBV28 and TRBJ2-1; D possibly matches TRBD1 or TRBD2 (5 bases each). CDR1 and CDR2 from the germline V gene are MDHEN and SYDVKM. The CDR3 is 15 amino acids. Trimming stripped 5 bases from V and 9 bases from J, with 20 bases between. The CDR3 coding sequence is TGTGCCAGCAGTCCGGGGCACAGACTACACATTGAGCAGTTCTTC. Amino acid sequence: CASSPGHRLHIEQFF.

V and J are TRBV27 and TRBJ1-1; D is ambiguous. V lost 5 bases and J 0 bases, leaving 16 bases between the germline ends. Germline values: CDR1 MNHEY, CDR2 SMNVEV (reference sequence). The CDR3 runs to 16 residues. The chain's CDR3 is CASSPDPRAMNTEAFF. The DNA for the CDR3 is TGTGCCAGCAGTCCGGACCCCCGCGCCATGAACACTGAAGCTTTCTTT.

This sequence joins TRBV28 and TRBJ2-1; the D is unclear. The CDR3 sequence is 11 residues long. Germline V gene lookup returns CDR1 MDHEN and CDR2 SYDVKM. This CDR3 is CAVAYYNEQFF. The CDR3, as DNA: TGTGCTGTGGCGTACTACAATGAGCAGTTCTTC. Full variable domain (outside the CDR3, taken from reference TRBV28 and TRBJ2-1): DVKVTQSSRYLVKRTGEKVFLECVQDMDHENMFWYRQDPGLGLRLIYFSYDVKMKEKGDIPEGYSVSREKKERFSLILESASTNQTSMYLCAVAYYNEQFFGPGTRLTVL.

This chain links TRBV28 with TRBJ2-5, with D possibly matching TRBD2 (7 bases). The CDR3 runs 13 residues. The germline gives CDR1 MDHEN, CDR2 SYDVKM. The V gene lost 5 bases and the J gene lost 5 bases, with 12 bases spanning the gap. CDR3 bases: TGTGCCAGCAGTGGGGGGGCGGTGGAGACCCAGTACTTC. It specifies CASSGGAVETQYF.

The chain recombines TRBV19 with TRBJ1-1, with D unclear. V was shortened by 2 bases and J by 0 bases, with 10 bases between the two germline ends. Per germline, CDR1 LNHDA and CDR2 SQIVND (reference sequence). This CDR3 is built from 15 residues. Here the CDR3 DNA reads TGTGCCAGTAGTATACACGAGGGAATGAACACTGAAGCTTTCTTT. Encoded protein: CASSIHEGMNTEAFF.

The V gene is TRBV15, the J gene TRBJ2-7; D perhaps matches TRBD1 (6 bases). Trimming left V 3 bases short and J 4 bases short, with 10 bases between. CDR1 is LNHNV and CDR2 is YYDKDF in the germline V gene (reference sequence). This CDR3 has 13 residues. The CDR3 here is CATSRGHPYEQYF. The CDR3 region has the DNA TGTGCCACCAGCAGGGGACATCCGTACGAGCAGTACTTC.

This chain uses TRBV21-1 with TRBJ2-7; the DNA was not used to check the table's D call, TRBD1. TRBV21-1 is recorded as a pseudogene. CDR3 length: 18 residues. Written as DNA, the CDR3 is TGTGCCAGCAGCTCAAAAACTGGAGAGGGGGCGACTTCCTACGAGCAGTACTTC. This gives the protein CASSSKTGEGATSYEQYF.

CDR3 amino acids: CASSPGLAGEDEQFF. In DNA form, the CDR3 reads TGTGCCAGCAGCCCGGGACTAGCGGGGGAGGATGAGCAGTTCTTC. The chain employs TRBV9 and TRBJ2-1, with 14 bases that match TRBD2. Per germline, CDR1 SGDLS and CDR2 YYNGEE. This CDR3 is 15 amino acids long. Germline trimming cut 4 bases from V and 8 bases from J; bases unmatched to any gene: 5.

The chain combines TRBV6-2 or TRBV6-3 with TRBJ2-2; unclear D gene. The CDR3 extends over 11 amino acids. V lost 4 bases and J lost 9, with 6 bases in between. The germline gives CDR1 MNHEY, CDR2 SVGEGT. Written as DNA, the CDR3 is TGTGCCAGCAGTTCGATAAGGGAGCTGTTTTTT. Its translation: CASSSIRELFF.

V usage is TRBV28 and J usage is TRBJ2-7; D gene uncertain. The CDR3 spans 14 residues. Germline-derived CDR1 and CDR2 are MDHEN and SYDVKM. Deletions cut 1 base from V and 2 bases from J, with 9 bases between. In DNA form, the CDR3 reads TGTGCCAGCAGTTTATCTTTACAGACCTACGAGCAGTACTTC. Translated: CASSLSLQTYEQYF.

The rearrangement links TRBV6-2 or TRBV6-3 to TRBJ2-7; no reliable D call. The CDR3 length is 13 residues. Germline values: CDR1 MNHEY, CDR2 SVGEGT. The germline V and J ends were trimmed by 2 bases and 5 bases, with 10 bases remaining between them. CDR3 DNA: TGTGCCAGCAGTTACGGCGGTTCAGACGAGCAGTACTTC. Encoded protein: CASSYGGSDEQYF.

V gene TRBV6-1 combines with J gene TRBJ1-4; D unresolved. CDR1 and CDR2 from the germline V gene are MNHNS and SASEGT. This CDR3 comprises 15 residues. The V end was cut by 1 base, the J end by 5 bases, with 11 bases between. This CDR3 is CASSEVGMWNEKLFF. CDR3 sequence (DNA): TGTGCCAGCAGTGAAGTGGGAATGTGGAATGAAAAACTGTTTTTT.

This chain connects TRBV27 to TRBJ1-1; D is ambiguous. CDR1 MNHEY and CDR2 SMNVEV come from the germline V gene (reference sequence). Trimming pared 0 bases from V and 3 bases from J, leaving 11 bases between. This CDR3 comprises 15 residues. The DNA of the CDR3 is TGTGCCAGCAGTTTATCTCCAGGTCTGGACACTGAAGCTTTCTTT. Its protein is CASSLSPGLDTEAFF.

The chain uses TRBV7-2 and TRBJ1-6; D gene uncertain. CDR1 SGHTA and CDR2 FQGNSA come from the germline V gene. Trimming took off 4 bases at V and 4 bases at J, with 11 bases between the two ends. The CDR3 consists of 15 residues. CDR3 nucleotides: TGTGCCAGCAGCTCGAAGGGCGAGTATAATTCACCCCTCCACTTT. As protein: CASSSKGEYNSPLHF.

This chain uses TRBV7-9 with TRBJ1-2, with D perhaps matching TRBD1 (6 bases). The CDR3 runs 17 residues. The germline gives CDR1 SEHNR, CDR2 FQNEAQ (reference sequence). The V end was cut by 7 bases, the J end by 4 bases, with 25 bases between. This CDR3 reads CASMGGPPGREIYGYTF. For the CDR3, the DNA is TGTGCCAGCATGGGGGGCCCTCCGGGCAGGGAGATCTATGGCTACACCTTC.

The chain combines TRBV10-3 with TRBJ2-1; 8 bases agree with TRBD1. There are 16 residues in the CDR3. The V segment lost 5 bases and the J segment 6 bases; nucleotides outside the gene matches: 12. Germline V gives CDR1 ENHRY, CDR2 SYGVKD. The CDR3 DNA reads TGTGCCATCAGTAAAGATCAGGGGGCTCTTTCCAATGAGCAGTTCTTC. It encodes CAISKDQGALSNEQFF.

This clone has more than one count but fewer than ten. The J gene is TRBJ1-1, the V gene TRBV6-1; 9 bases agree with TRBD1. This CDR3 region has 15 residues. Germline CDR1 reads MNHNS; CDR2 reads SASEGT. J gave up 4 bases and V 1 base, and 4 bases lay outside the gene matches. CDR3 nucleotide sequence: TGTGCCAGCAGTGAAGTTGGGACAGGGCTCACTGAAGCTTTCTTT. This gives the protein CASSEVGTGLTEAFF.

The chain uses TRBV6-2 or TRBV6-3 and TRBJ2-5; 7 bases match TRBD2. The CDR3 consists of 13 residues. V shed 4 bases, J shed 5 bases, and the junction held 4 bases outside the gene matches. CDR1 is MNHEY, CDR2 SVGEGT, per germline. Here the CDR3 reads CASSSRDYETQYF. CDR3 DNA: TGTGCCAGCAGTTCACGGGACTATGAGACCCAGTACTTC.

This chain links TRBV6-5 with TRBJ2-7; D gene ambiguous. This CDR3 region has 13 residues. Germline CDR1 and CDR2: MNHEY and SVGAGI. The germline V and J ends were trimmed by 0 bases and 5 bases, with 8 bases remaining between them. The CDR3 region is CASSYSRKNEQYF. CDR3 sequence (DNA): TGTGCCAGCAGTTACTCTAGAAAGAACGAGCAGTACTTC.